Here is one TCR beta chain with its context. Antigen specificity is unknown. It was by quantitative 5'-RACE with molecular barcodes that TCR beta libraries were made. In TCRdb, the 5' RACE reads were re-called with MiXCR into one record per CDR3 protein. The sample lists about 360,000 distinct CDR3 sequences, around 20% occurring once. This sample stems from a study of CD8 T cells in ankylosing spondylitis. Overall study results and limits: It was reported that disease-linked clones were significantly enriched in matched ankylosing spondylitis synovial fluid. A TCR beta motif of several highly homologous variants seemed to mark ankylosing spondylitis blood. Previously reported in reactive arthritis synovial fluid and blood were some of the motif variants.

Germline CDR1 is SGHKS and CDR2 is YYEKEE (reference sequence). This CDR3 contains 18 residues. The trim removed 3 bases at V and 5 bases at J, leaving 17 bases unmatched. The chain combines TRBV5-5 with TRBJ2-5; 9 bases agree with TRBD1. The sequence derives from a male donor with ankylosing spondylitis or in good health (not recorded which). Sequencing was performed on blood, either unsorted or a sorted T cell fraction (not recorded which). CDR3 in amino acids: CASSWTGTGSLWGETQYF. The CDR3 nucleotides are TGTGCCAGCAGCTGGACCGGGACAGGGTCGTTGTGGGGGGAGACCCAGTACTTC.